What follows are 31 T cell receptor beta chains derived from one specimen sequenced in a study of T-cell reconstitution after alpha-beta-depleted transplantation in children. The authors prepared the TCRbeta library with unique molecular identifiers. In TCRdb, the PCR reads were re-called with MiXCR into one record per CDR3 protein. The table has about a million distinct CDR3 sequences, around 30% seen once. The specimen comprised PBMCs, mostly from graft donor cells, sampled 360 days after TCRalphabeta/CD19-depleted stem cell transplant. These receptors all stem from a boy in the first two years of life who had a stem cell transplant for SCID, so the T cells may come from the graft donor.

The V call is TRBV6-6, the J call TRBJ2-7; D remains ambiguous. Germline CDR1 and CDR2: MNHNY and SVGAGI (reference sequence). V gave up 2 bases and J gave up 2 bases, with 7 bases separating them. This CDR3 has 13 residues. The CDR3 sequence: CASSYNGAYEQYF. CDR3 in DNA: TGTGCCAGCAGTTACAATGGCGCCTACGAGCAGTACTTC.

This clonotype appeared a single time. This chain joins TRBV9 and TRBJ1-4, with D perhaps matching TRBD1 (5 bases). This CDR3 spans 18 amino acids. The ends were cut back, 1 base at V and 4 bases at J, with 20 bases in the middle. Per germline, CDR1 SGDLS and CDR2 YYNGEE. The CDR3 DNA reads TGTGCCAGCAGCGTATCGTACGGAGTGGGGGGGGTTAATGAAAAACTGTTTTTT. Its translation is CASSVSYGVGGVNEKLFF.

CDR3 sequence (DNA): TGTGCCAGCAGTCACGACAGGGGTTTCACAGATACGCAGTATTTT. It is translated as CASSHDRGFTDTQYF. The chain uses TRBV6-2 or TRBV6-3 and TRBJ2-3; the match to TRBD1 covers 8 bases. Trimming at V came to 5 bases and at J to 2 bases, leaving 6 bases not matched to a gene. The CDR3 is 15 amino acids. From germline, CDR1 is MNHEY and CDR2 SVGEGT.

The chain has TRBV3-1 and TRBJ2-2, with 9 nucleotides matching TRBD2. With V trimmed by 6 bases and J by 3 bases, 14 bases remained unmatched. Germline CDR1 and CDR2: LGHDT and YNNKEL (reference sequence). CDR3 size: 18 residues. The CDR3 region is CASSLRTSVISYTGELFF. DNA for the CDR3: TGTGCCAGCAGTCTCCGGACTAGCGTCATCTCATACACCGGGGAGCTGTTTTTT.

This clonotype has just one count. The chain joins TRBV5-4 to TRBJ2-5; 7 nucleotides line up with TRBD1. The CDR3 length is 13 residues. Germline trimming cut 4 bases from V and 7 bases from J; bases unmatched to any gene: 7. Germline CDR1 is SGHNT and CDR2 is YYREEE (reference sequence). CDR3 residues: CASSQDREGTQYF. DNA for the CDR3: TGTGCCAGCAGCCAAGACAGGGAAGGGACCCAGTACTTC.

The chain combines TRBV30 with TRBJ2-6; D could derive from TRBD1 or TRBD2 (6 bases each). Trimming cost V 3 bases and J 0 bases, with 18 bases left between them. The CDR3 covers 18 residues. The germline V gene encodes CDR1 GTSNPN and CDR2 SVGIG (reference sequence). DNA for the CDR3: TGTGCCTGGAGGGAATGGAGGGGGTACTCCTCTGGGGCCAACGTCCTGACTTTC. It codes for CAWREWRGYSSGANVLTF. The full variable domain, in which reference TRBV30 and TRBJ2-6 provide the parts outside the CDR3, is SQTIHQWPATLVQPVGSPLSLECTVEGTSNPNLYWYRQAAGRGLQLLFYSVGIGQISSEVPQNLSASRPQDRQFILSSKKLLLSDSGFYLCAWREWRGYSSGANVLTFGAGSRLTVL.

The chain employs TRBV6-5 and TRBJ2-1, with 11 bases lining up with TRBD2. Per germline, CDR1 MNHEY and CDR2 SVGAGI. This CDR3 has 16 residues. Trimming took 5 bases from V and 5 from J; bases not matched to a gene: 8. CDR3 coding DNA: TGTGCCAGCAGTCTGTCTAGCGGGGGGCCAAACAATGAGCAGTTCTTC. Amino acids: CASSLSSGGPNNEQFF.

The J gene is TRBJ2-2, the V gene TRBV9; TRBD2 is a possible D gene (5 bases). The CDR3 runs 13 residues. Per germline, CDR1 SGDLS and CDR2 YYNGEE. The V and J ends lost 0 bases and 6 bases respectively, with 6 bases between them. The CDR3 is CASSVAGSGELFF. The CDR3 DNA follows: TGTGCCAGCAGCGTAGCGGGGTCCGGGGAGCTGTTTTTT.

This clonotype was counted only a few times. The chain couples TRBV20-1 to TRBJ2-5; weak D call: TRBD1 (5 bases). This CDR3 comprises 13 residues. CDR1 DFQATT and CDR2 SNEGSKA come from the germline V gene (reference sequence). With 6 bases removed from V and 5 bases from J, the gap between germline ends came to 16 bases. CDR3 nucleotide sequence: TGCAGTGCCCAGGGCACTTTCGGGGAGACCCAGTACTTC. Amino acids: CSAQGTFGETQYF.

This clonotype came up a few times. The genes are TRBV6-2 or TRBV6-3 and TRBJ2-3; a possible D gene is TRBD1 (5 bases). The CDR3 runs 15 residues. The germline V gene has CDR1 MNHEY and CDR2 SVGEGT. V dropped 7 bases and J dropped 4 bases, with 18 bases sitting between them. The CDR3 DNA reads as TGTGCCAGCACACTGCCAGGGAAAGGAGCAGATACGCAGTATTTT. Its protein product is CASTLPGKGADTQYF.

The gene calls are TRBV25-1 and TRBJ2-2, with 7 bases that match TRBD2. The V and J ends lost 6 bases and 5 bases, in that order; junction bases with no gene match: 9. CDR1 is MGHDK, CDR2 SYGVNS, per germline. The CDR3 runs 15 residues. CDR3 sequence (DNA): TGTGCCAGCAGGGGGGGGAGGGAGGGGACCGGGGAGCTGTTTTTT. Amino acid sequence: CASRGGREGTGELFF.

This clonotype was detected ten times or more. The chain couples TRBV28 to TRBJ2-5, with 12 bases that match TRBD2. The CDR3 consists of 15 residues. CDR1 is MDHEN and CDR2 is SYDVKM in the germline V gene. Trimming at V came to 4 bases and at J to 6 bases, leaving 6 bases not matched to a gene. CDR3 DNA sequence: TGTGCCAGCAGTTCCCCTAGCGGGGGGGCAAAGACCCAGTACTTC. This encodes CASSSPSGGAKTQYF.

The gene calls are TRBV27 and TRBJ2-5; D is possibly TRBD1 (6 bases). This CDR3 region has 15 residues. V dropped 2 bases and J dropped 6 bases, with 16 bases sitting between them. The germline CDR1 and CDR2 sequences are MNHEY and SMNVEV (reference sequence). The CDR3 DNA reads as TGTGCCAGCAGTTTAACGGGGCCTCAGGGGAAGACCCAGTACTTC. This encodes CASSLTGPQGKTQYF.

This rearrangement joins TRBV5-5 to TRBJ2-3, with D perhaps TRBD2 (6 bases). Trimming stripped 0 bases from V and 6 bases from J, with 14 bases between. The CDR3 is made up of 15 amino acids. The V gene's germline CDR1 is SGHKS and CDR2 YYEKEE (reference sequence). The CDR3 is CASSLGFGGYDTQYF. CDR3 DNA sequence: TGTGCCAGCAGCTTGGGTTTTGGGGGGTACGATACGCAGTATTTT.

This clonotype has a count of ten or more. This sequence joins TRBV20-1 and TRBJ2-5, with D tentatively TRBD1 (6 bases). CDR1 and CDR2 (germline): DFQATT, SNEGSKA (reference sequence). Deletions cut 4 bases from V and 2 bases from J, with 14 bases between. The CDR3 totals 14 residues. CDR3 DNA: TGCAGTGCTAAAACAGGGTTTGGACAAGAGACCCAGTACTTC. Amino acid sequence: CSAKTGFGQETQYF.

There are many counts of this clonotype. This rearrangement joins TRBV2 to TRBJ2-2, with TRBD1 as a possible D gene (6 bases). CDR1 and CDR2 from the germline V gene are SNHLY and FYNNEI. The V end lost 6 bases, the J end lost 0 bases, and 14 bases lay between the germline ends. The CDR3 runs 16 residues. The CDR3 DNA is TGTGCCAGCAGAAGGACAGCGCCCTCGAACACCGGGGAGCTGTTTTTT. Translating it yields CASRRTAPSNTGELFF.

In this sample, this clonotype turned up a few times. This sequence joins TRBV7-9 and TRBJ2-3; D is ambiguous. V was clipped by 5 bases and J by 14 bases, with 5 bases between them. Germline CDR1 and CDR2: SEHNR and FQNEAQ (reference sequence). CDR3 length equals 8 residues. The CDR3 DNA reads TGTGCCAGCAGCCCAGGGTATTTT. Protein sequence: CASSPGYF.

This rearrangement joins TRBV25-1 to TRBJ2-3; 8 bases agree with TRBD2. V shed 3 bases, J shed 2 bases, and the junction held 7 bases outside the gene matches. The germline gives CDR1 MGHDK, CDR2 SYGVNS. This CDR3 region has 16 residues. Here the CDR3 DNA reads TGTGCCAGCAGTGACGATGGCGGGGGGTTCACAGATACGCAGTATTTT. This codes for CASSDDGGGFTDTQYF.

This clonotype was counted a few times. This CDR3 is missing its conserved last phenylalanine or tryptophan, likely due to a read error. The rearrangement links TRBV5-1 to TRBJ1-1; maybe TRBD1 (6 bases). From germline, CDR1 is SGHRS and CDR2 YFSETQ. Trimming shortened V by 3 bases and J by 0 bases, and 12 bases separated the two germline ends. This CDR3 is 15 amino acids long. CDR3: CASSSSQGLNTEAFS. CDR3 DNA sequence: TGCGCCAGCAGCTCGTCACAGGGACTGAACACTGAAGCTTTCTCT.

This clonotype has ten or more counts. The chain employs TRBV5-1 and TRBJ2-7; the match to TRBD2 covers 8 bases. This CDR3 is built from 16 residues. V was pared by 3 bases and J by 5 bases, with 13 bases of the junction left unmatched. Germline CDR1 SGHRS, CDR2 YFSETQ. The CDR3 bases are TGCGCCAGCAGCTCTCAAAAGGGACTAGTCGGGGACGAGCAGTACTTC. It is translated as CASSSQKGLVGDEQYF.

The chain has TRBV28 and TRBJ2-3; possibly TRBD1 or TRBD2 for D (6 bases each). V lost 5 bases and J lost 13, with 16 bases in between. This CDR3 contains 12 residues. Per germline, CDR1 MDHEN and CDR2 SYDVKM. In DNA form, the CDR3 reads TGTGCCAGCAGTCCCCGTATGGAGGGGGAGTATTTT. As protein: CASSPRMEGEYF.

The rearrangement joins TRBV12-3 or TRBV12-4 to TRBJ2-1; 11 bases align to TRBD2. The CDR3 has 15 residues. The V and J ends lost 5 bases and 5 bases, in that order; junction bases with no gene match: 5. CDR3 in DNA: TGTGCCAGCAGTCGTAGCGGGGGGGCAAACAATGAGCAGTTCTTC. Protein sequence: CASSRSGGANNEQFF.

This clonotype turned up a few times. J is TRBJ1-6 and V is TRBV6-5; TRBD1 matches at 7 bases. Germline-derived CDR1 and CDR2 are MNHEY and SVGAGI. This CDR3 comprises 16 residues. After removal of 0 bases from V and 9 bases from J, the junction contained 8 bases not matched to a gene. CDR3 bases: TGTGCCAGCAGTTACTCTCGGTCAGGGGGTGGTTCACCCCTCCACTTT. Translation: CASSYSRSGGGSPLHF.

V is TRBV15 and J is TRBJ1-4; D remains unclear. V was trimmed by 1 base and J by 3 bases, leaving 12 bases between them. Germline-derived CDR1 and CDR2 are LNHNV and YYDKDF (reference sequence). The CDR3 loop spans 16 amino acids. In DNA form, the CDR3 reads TGTGCCACCAGCAGAGGCAAAGGGCCCTCTAATGAAAAACTGTTTTTT. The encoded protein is CATSRGKGPSNEKLFF.

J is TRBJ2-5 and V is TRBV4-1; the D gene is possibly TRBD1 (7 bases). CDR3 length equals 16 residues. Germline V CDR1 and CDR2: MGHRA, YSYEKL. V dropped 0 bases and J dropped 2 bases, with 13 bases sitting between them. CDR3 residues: CASSQDPGGLQETQYF. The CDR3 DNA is TGCGCCAGCAGCCAAGATCCAGGGGGGTTGCAAGAGACCCAGTACTTC.

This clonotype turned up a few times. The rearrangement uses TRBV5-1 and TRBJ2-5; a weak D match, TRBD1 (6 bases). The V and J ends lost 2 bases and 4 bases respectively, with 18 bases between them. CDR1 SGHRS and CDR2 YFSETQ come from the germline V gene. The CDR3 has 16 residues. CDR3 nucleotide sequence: TGCGCCAGCAGCTTAATACAGGGCGTCGAATTAGAGACCCAGTACTTC. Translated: CASSLIQGVELETQYF.

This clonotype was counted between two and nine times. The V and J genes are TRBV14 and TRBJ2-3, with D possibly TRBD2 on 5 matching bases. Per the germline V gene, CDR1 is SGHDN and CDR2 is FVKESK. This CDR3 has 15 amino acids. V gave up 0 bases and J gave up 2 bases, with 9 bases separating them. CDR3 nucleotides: TGTGCCAGCAGCCAAGAACGGACTTACACAGATACGCAGTATTTT. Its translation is CASSQERTYTDTQYF.

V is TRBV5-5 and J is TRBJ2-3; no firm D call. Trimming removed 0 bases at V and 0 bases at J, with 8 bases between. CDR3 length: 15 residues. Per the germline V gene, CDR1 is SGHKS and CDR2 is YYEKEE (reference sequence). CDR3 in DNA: TGTGCCAGCAGCTTGGGCTTCCTTAGCACAGATACGCAGTATTTT. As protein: CASSLGFLSTDTQYF.

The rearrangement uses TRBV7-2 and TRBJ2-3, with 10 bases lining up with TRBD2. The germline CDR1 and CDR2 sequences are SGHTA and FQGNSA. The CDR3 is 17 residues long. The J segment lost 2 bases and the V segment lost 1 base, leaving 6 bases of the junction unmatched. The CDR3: CASSLVHLAGDTDTQYF. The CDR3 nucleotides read TGTGCCAGCAGCTTAGTTCATCTAGCGGGGGACACAGATACGCAGTATTTT.

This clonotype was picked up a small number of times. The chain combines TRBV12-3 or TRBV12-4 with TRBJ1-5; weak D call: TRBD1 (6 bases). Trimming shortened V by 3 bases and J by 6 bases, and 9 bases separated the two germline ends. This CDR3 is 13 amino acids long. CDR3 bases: TGTGCCAGCAGTTTCAGGGGCAGTCAGCCCCAGCATTTT. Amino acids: CASSFRGSQPQHF.

CDR3 nucleotides: TGTGCCTGGAGTGTACACCCTCCAAGGGGCAAGACCCAGTACTTC. Translated, it gives CAWSVHPPRGKTQYF. The chain employs TRBV30 and TRBJ2-5; possibly TRBD1 for D (5 bases). This CDR3 comprises 15 residues. Deletions cut 0 bases from V and 6 bases from J, with 17 bases between. The V gene's germline CDR1 is GTSNPN and CDR2 SVGIG (reference sequence).